Shown below are 2 T cell receptor beta chains from a single sample sequenced in a study of blood T cell repertoires in COVID-19. Assay used: immunoSEQ multiplex PCR; TCRdb lists only in-frame clones, some missing. The sample lists around 120,000 clones, about nine tenths occurring once. The sequenced sample was peripheral blood. These receptors were taken from a human donor in a cohort sampled during active COVID-19.

This chain links TRBV27 with TRBJ1-5, with D tentatively TRBD1 (6 bases). V lost 5 bases, J lost 6 bases, and 14 bases lay in between. The CDR3 is made up of 14 amino acids. The germline V gene has CDR1 MNHEY and CDR2 SMNVEV (reference sequence). CDR3 loop: CASSPQGSLQPQHF. CDR3 nucleotides: TGTGCCAGCAGTCCCCAGGGGTCCCTTCAGCCCCAGCATTTT.

The chain carries TRBV5-1 and TRBJ2-6; 12 bases map to TRBD1. The CDR3 length is 18 residues. After removal of 1 base from V and 3 bases from J, the junction contained 5 bases not matched to a gene. Germline V gene lookup returns CDR1 SGHRS and CDR2 YFSETQ. The DNA of the CDR3 is TGCGCCAGCAGCTTGAGAGGGACAGGGGGCGATGGGGCCAACGTCCTGACTTTC. As protein: CASSLRGTGGDGANVLTF.